This T cell receptor beta chain comes out of a study of liver allograft versus peripheral blood T cells. Overall study: Repertoires from peripheral blood of liver transplant recipients were compared with those inside their transplanted livers. Findings and caveats of the study: It was reported that the T cell receptor repertoires found inside liver allografts differed from those that were detected in peripheral blood.

Germline V CDR1 and CDR2: DFQATT, SNEGSKA (reference sequence). Trimming left V 1 base short and J 5 bases short, with 14 bases between. The CDR3 is 14 amino acids. This clonotype showed up just a few times. Antigen specificity is unknown. TCRdb re-called the reads through MiXCR, storing one row per CDR3 protein. The sample yields 2,500 to 3,500 distinct CDR3 sequences, approximately 16% seen once. The chain is built from TRBV20-1 and TRBJ2-5; D possibly uses TRBD1 or TRBD2 (5 bases each). The sequence was collected from a human patient who had a liver transplant. Some T cells may trace back to the graft donor. The CDR3 loop reads CSARGDTGQETQYF. DNA of the CDR3: TGCAGTGCTAGAGGAGACACGGGGCAGGAGACCCAGTACTTC.